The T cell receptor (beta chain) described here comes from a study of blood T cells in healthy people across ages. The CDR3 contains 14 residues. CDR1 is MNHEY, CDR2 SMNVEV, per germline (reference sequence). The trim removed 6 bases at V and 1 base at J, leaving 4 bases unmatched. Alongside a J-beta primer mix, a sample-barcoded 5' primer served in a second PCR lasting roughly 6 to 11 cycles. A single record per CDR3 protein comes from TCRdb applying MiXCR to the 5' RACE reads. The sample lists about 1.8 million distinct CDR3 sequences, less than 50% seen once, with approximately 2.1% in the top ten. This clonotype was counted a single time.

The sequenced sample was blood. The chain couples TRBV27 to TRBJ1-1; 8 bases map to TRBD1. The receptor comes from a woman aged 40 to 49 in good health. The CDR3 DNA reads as TGTGCCAGCAGGGCAGGGGGCAAGAACACTGAAGCTTTCTTT. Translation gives CASRAGGKNTEAFF.